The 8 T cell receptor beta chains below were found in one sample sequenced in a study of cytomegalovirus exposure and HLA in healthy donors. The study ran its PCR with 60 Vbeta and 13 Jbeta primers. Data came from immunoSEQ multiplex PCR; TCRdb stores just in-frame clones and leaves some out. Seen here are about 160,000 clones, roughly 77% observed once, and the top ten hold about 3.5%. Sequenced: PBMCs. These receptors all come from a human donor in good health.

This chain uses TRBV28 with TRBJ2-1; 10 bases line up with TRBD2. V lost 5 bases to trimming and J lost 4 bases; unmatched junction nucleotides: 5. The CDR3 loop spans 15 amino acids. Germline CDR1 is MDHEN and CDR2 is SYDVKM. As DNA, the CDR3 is TGTGCCAGCAGTCCCGGGACTAGCGTATACAATGAGCAGTTCTTC. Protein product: CASSPGTSVYNEQFF.

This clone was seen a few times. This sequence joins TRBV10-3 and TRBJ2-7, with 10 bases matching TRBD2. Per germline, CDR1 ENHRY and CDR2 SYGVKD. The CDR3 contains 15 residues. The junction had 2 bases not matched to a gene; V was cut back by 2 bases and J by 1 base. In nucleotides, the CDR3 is TGTGCCATCAGTGAGGAACTAGCGGGATCCTACGAGCAGTACTTC. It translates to CAISEELAGSYEQYF.

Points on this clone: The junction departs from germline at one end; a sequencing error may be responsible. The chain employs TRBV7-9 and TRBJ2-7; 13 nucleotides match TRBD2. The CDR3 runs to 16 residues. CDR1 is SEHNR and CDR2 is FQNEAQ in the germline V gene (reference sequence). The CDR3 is CSSSSQTSGRAWEQYF. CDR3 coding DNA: TGTTCCAGCAGCTCCCAAACTAGCGGGAGGGCCTGGGAGCAGTACTTC.

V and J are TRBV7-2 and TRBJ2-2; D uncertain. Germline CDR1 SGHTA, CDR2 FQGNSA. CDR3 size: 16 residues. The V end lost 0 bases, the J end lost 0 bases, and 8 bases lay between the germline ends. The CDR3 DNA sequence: TGTGCCAGCAGCTTAGCTGCGCGATCGAACACCGGGGAGCTGTTTTTT. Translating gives CASSLAARSNTGELFF.

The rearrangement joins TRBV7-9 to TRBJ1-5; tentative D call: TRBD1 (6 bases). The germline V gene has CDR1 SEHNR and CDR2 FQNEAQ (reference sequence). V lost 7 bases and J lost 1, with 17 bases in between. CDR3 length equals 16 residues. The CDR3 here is CASTAGTGRSNQPQHF. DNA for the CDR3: TGTGCCAGCACCGCTGGAACAGGGCGAAGCAATCAGCCCCAGCATTTT.

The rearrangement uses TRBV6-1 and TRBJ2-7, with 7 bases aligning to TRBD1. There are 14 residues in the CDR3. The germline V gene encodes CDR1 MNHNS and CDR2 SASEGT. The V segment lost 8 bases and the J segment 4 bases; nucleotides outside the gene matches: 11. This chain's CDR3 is CASLGQRGLYEQYF. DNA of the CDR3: TGTGCCAGCCTGGGACAGAGGGGATTATACGAGCAGTACTTC.

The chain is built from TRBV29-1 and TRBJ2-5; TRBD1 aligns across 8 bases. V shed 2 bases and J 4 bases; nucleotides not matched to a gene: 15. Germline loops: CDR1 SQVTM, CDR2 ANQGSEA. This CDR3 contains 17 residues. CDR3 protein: CSVESGREGTGGETQYF. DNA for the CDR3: TGCAGCGTTGAATCCGGACGTGAAGGGACAGGAGGAGAGACCCAGTACTTC.

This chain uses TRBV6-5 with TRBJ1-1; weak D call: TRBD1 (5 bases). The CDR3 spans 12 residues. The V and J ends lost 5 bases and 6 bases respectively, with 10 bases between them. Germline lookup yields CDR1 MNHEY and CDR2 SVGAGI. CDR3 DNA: TGTGCCAGCAGTACATTAGGGGCTGAAGCTTTCTTT. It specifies CASSTLGAEAFF.